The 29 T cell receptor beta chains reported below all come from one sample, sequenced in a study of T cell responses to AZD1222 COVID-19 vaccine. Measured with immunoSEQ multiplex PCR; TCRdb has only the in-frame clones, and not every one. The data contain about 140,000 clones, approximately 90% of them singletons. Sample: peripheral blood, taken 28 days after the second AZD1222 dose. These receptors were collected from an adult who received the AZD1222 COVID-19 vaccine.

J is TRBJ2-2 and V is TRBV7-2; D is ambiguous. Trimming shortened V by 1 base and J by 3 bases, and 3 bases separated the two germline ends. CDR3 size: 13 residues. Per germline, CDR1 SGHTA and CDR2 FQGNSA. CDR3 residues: CASSLEYTGELFF. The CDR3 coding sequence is TGTGCCAGCAGCTTAGAATACACCGGGGAGCTGTTTTTT.

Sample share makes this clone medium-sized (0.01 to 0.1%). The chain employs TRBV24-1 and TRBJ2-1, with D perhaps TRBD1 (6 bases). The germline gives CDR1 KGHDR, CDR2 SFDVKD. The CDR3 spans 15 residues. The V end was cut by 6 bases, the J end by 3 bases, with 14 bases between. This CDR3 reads CATSHRDILYNEQFF. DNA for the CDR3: TGTGCCACCAGTCACAGGGACATCCTCTACAATGAGCAGTTCTTC.

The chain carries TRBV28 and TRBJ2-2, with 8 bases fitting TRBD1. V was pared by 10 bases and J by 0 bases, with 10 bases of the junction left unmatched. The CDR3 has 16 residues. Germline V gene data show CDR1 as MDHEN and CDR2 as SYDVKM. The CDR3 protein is CATLHPDRANTGELFF. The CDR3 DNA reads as TGTGCCACCCTCCACCCGGACAGGGCGAACACCGGGGAGCTGTTTTTT.

The CDR3 here is CASSDFRAPKNIQYF. Here the CDR3 DNA reads TGCGCCAGCAGTGACTTCAGGGCCCCCAAAAACATTCAGTACTTC. V and J are TRBV10-1 and TRBJ2-4; D may be TRBD1 (5 bases). Germline V gives CDR1 WNHNN, CDR2 SYGVQD (reference sequence). Between the trimmed V and J ends, which lost 3 bases and 2 bases, there was a span of 11 bases. This CDR3 region has 15 residues.

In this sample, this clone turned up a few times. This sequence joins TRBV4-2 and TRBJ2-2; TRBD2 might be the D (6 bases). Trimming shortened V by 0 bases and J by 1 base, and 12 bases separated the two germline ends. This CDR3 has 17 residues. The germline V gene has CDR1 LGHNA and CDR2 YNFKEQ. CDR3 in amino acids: CASSQDVTGENTGELFF. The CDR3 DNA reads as TGTGCCAGCAGCCAAGATGTTACGGGGGAGAACACCGGGGAGCTGTTTTTT.

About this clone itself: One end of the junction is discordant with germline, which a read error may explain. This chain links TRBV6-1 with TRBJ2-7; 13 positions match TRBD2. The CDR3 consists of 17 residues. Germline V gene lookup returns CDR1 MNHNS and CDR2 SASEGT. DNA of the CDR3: TGTGCCAGCAGAGAAGGAGGGACTAGCGGGACCGCCTACGAGCAGTACTTC. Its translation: CASREGGTSGTAYEQYF.

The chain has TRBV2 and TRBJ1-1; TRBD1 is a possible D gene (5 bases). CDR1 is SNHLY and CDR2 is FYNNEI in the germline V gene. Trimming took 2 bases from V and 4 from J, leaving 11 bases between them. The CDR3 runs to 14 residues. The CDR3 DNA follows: TGTGCCAGCAGTGAATCTGGGGGTCGCACTGAAGCTTTCTTT. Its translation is CASSESGGRTEAFF.

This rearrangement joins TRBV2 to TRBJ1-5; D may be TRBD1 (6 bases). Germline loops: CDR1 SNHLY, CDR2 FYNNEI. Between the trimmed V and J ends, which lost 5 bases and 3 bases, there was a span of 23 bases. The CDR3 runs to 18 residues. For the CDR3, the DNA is TGTGCCAGCAGTACGCCCCAAGGACAGCGGGCAGACAATCAGCCCCAGCATTTT. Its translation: CASSTPQGQRADNQPQHF. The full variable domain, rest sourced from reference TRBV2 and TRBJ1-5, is EPEVTQTPSHQVTQMGQEVILRCVPISNHLYFYWYRQILGQKVEFLVSFYNNEISEKSEIFDDQFSVERPDGSNFTLKIRSTKLEDSAMYFCASSTPQGQRADNQPQHFGDGTRLSIL.

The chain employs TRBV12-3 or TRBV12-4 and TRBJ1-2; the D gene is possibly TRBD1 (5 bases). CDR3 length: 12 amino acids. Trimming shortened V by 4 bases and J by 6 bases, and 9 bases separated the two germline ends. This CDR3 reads CASSSGFDGYTF. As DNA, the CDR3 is TGTGCCAGCAGTTCAGGGTTCGATGGCTACACCTTC.

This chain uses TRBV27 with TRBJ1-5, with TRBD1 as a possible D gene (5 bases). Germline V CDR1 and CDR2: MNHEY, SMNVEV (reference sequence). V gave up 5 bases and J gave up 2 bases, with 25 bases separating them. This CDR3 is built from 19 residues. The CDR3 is CASSPYASGGGAGNQPQHF. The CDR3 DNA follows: TGTGCCAGCAGTCCTTACGCCTCGGGGGGGGGTGCAGGCAATCAGCCCCAGCATTTT.

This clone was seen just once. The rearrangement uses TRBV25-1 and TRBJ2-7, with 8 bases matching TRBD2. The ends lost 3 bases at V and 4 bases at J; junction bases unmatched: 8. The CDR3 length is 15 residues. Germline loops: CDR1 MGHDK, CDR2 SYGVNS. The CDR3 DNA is TGTGCCAGCAGTGATCCTCAAGCGGGAGCGTACGAGCAGTACTTC. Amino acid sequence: CASSDPQAGAYEQYF.

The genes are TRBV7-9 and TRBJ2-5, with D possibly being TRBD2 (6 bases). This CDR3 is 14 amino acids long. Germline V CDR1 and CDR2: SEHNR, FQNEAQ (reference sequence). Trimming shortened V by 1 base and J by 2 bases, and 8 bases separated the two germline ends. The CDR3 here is CASSLGGRQETQYF. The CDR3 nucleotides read TGTGCCAGCAGCTTAGGAGGGAGGCAAGAGACCCAGTACTTC.

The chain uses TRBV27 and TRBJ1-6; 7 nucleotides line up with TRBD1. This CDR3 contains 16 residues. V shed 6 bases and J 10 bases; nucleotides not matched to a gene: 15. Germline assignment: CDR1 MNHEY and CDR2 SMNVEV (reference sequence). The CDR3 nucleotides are TGTGCCAGCAGACTCTTCGACAGGGTAAATCAATCACCCCTCCACTTT. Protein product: CASRLFDRVNQSPLHF.

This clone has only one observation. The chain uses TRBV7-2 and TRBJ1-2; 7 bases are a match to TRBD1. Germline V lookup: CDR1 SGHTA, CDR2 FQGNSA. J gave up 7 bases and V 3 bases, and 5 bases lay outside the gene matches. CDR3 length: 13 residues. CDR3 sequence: CASSFDREGGYTF. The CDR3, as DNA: TGTGCCAGCAGCTTCGACAGGGAAGGTGGCTACACCTTC. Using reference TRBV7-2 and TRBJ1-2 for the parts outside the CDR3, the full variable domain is GAGVSQSPSNKVTEKGKDVELRCDPISGHTALYWYRQSLGQGLEFLIYFQGNSAPDKSGLPSDRFSAERTGGSVSTLTIQRTQQEDSAVYLCASSFDREGGYTFGSGTRLTVV.

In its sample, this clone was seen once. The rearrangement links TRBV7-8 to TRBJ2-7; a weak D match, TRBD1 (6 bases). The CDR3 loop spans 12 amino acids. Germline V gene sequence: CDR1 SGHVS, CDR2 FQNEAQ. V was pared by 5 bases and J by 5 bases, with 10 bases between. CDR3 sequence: CASSQTGNEQYF. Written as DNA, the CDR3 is TGTGCCAGCAGCCAGACAGGTAACGAGCAGTACTTC.

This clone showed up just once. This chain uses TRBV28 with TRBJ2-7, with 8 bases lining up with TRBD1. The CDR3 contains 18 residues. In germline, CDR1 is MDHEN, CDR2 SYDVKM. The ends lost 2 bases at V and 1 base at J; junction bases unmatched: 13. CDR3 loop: CASSLPGQGFFGSYEQYF. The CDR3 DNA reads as TGTGCCAGCAGTTTACCCGGACAGGGCTTTTTTGGTTCCTACGAGCAGTACTTC.

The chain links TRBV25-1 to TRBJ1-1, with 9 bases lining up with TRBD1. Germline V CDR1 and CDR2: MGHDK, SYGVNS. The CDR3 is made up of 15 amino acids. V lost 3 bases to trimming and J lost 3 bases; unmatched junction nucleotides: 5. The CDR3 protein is CASSDPRQGDTEAFF. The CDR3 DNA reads TGTGCCAGCAGTGACCCTCGACAGGGGGACACTGAAGCTTTCTTT.

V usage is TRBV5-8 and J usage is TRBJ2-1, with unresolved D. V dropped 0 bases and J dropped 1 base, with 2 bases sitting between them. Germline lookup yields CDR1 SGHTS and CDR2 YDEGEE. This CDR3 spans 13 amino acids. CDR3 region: CASSLESYNEQFF. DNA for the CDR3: TGTGCCAGCAGCTTGGAGTCCTACAATGAGCAGTTCTTC.

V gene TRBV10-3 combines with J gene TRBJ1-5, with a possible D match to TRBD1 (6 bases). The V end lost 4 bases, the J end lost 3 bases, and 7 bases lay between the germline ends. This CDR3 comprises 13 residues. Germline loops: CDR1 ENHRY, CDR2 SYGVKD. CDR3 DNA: TGTGCCATCAGTGGGACAGACAATCAGCCCCAGCATTTT. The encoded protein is CAISGTDNQPQHF.

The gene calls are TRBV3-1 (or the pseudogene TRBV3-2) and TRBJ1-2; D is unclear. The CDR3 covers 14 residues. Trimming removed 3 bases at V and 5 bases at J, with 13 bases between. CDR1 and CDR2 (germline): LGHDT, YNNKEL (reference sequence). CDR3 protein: CASSHMPTQYGYTF. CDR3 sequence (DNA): TGTGCCAGCAGCCATATGCCTACCCAGTATGGCTACACCTTC.

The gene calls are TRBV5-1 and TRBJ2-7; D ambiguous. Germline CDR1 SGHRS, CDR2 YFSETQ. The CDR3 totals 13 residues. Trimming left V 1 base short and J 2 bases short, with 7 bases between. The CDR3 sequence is CASSLSAPYEQYF. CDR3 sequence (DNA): TGCGCCAGCAGCTTGTCGGCCCCCTACGAGCAGTACTTC.

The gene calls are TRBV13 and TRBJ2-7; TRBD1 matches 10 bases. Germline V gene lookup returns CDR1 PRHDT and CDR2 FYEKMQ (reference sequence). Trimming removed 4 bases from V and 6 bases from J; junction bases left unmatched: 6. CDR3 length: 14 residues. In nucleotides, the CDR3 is TGTGCCAGCAGCTCGACCGGGACAGGGGTCGAGCAGTACTTC. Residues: CASSSTGTGVEQYF.

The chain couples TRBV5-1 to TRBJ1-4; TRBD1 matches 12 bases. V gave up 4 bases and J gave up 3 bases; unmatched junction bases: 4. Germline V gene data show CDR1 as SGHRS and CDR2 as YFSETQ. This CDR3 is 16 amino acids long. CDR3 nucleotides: TGCGCCAGCAGCCCCCGGGACAGGGGGCCTAATGAAAAACTGTTTTTT. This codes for CASSPRDRGPNEKLFF.

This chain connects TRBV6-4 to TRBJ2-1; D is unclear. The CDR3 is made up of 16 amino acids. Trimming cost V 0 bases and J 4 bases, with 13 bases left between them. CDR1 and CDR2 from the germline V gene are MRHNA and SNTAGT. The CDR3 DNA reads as TGTGCCAGCAGTGACTCTATGTCAGTCGGGTACAATGAGCAGTTCTTC. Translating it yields CASSDSMSVGYNEQFF.

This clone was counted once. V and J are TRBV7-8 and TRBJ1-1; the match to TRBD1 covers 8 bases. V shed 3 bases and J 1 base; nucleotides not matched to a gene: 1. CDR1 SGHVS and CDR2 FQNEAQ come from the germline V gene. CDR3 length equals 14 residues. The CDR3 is CASSFGQGNTEAFF. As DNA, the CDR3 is TGTGCCAGCAGCTTTGGACAGGGGAACACTGAAGCTTTCTTT.

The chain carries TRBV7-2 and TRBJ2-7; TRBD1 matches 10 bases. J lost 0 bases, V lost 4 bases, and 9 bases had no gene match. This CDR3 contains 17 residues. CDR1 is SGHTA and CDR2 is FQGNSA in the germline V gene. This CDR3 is CASSWGQGPLHSYEQYF. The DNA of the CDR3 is TGTGCCAGCAGCTGGGGACAGGGGCCCCTCCACTCCTACGAGCAGTACTTC.

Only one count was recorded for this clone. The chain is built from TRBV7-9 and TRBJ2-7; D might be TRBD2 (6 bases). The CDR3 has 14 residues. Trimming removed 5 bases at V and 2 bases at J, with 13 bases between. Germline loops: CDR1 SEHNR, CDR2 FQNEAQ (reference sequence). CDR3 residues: CASSPAGQPYEQYF. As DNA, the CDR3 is TGTGCCAGCAGCCCAGCGGGCCAACCCTACGAGCAGTACTTC. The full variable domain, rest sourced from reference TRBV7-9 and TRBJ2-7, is DTGVSQNPRHKITKRGQNVTFRCDPISEHNRLYWYRQTLGQGPEFLTYFQNEAQLEKSRLLSDRFSAERPKGSFSTLEIQRTEQGDSAMYLCASSPAGQPYEQYFGPGTRLTVT.

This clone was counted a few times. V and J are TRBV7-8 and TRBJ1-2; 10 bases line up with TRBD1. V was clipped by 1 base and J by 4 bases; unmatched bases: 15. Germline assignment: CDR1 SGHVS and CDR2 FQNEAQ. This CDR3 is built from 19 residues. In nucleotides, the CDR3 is TGTGCCAGCAGCTTAGTTGGACAGGGGGAGGTAGCGTTTCCCTATGGCTACACCTTC. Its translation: CASSLVGQGEVAFPYGYTF.

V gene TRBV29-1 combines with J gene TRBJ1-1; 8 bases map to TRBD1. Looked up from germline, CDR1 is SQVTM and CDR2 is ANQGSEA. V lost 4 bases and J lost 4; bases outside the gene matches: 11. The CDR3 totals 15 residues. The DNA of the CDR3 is TGCAGCGTTGTGGCGCTAGACAGGGGAGCCACTGAAGCTTTCTTT. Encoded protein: CSVVALDRGATEAFF.